This TCR beta chain emerged from a study of shared clonotypes between healthy human individuals. Study-wide results and caveats: As a rule, naive subsets had a larger estimated richness than memory subsets. The generation probabilities recorded for non-shared clonotypes fell below those of clonotypes shared by all four donors.

This clone showed up just a few times. Antigen: not known. Terminally differentiated effector memory CD45RA+ cells were excluded by CCR7 positive selection of CD45RO-negative cells. This CDR3 has 12 amino acids. V dropped 4 bases and J dropped 2 bases, with 6 bases sitting between them. Per germline, CDR1 MNHNY and CDR2 SVGAGI (reference sequence). Data came from immunoSEQ multiplex PCR; TCRdb stores just in-frame clones and leaves some out. The table includes roughly 810,000 clones, approximately 97% detected once. The rearrangement uses TRBV6-6 and TRBJ2-7; weak D call: TRBD2 (5 bases). This TCR derives from a man aged 25 to 45 in good health. Sequenced sample: naive CD8+ T cells sorted from blood. The CDR3: CASSWGAYEQYF. CDR3 coding DNA: TGTGCCAGCAGTTGGGGAGCCTACGAGCAGTACTTC.